These 23 T cell receptor beta chains were all obtained from the same sample, sequenced in a study of blood T cell repertoires in COVID-19. Data came from immunoSEQ multiplex PCR; TCRdb stores just in-frame clones and leaves some out. The sample comprises just under 70,000 clones, 75% to 90% of which are singletons, and about 8.1% rests with the top ten. Sequenced sample: peripheral blood. The receptors derive from a man under 40 with acute or convalescent COVID-19.

V gene TRBV5-4 combines with J gene TRBJ2-7; TRBD1 agrees at 11 bases. This CDR3 has 15 amino acids. From germline, CDR1 is SGHNT and CDR2 YYREEE (reference sequence). V shed 4 bases, J shed 7 bases, and the junction held 10 bases outside the gene matches. The CDR3 region has the DNA TGTGCCAGCAGCCTCTCCGGGACAGGGGGTTGGGAGCAGTACTTC. Translated: CASSLSGTGGWEQYF. Full variable domain (rest looked up from reference TRBV5-4 and TRBJ2-7): ETGVTQSPTHLIKTRGQQVTLRCSSQSGHNTVSWYQQALGQGPQFIFQYYREEENGRGNFPPRFSGLQFPNYSSELNVNALELDDSALYLCASSLSGTGGWEQYFGPGTRLTVT.

V gene TRBV7-3 combines with J gene TRBJ2-1; D remains ambiguous. V was trimmed by 2 bases and J by 2 bases, leaving 10 bases between them. There are 15 residues in the CDR3. The germline gives CDR1 SGHTA, CDR2 FQGTGA. The CDR3 loop reads CASSLLAETYNEQFF. The CDR3 coding sequence is TGTGCCAGCAGCTTATTGGCGGAAACCTACAATGAGCAGTTCTTC.

V gene TRBV28 combines with J gene TRBJ1-4; D unclear. Germline assignment: CDR1 MDHEN and CDR2 SYDVKM. The CDR3 contains 14 residues. Trimming removed 8 bases from V and 7 bases from J, with 17 bases in between. The CDR3 DNA reads as TGTGCCAGCCGCGTCGGCAGGTTTACTGAAAAACTGTTTTTT. Translation: CASRVGRFTEKLFF.

This clone has a single count. The CDR3 sequence is CASSENSRGFKNIQYF. CDR3 DNA: TGTGCCAGCAGTGAAAATTCCAGGGGATTCAAAAACATTCAGTACTTC. The rearrangement uses TRBV2 and TRBJ2-4; D perhaps matches TRBD1 (6 bases). Trimming pared 2 bases from V and 3 bases from J, leaving 14 bases between. Germline CDR1 is SNHLY and CDR2 is FYNNEI. The CDR3 spans 16 residues.

The V and J genes are TRBV11-2 and TRBJ2-1; TRBD2 matches at 11 bases. With 4 bases clipped from V and 7 bases from J, the junction kept 12 bases outside the gene matches. Germline V CDR1 and CDR2: SGHAT, FQNNGV. The CDR3 has 17 residues. CDR3 coding DNA: TGTGCCAGCAGCTCCCGCCCCACTAGCGGGAGAGCGAATGAGCAGTTCTTC. Residues: CASSSRPTSGRANEQFF. Full variable domain (rest looked up from reference TRBV11-2 and TRBJ2-1): EAGVAQSPRYKIIEKRQSVAFWCNPISGHATLYWYQQILGQGPKLLIQFQNNGVVDDSQLPKDRFSAERLKGVDSTLKIQPAKLEDSAVYLCASSSRPTSGRANEQFFGPGTRLTVL.

The chain is built from TRBV7-9 and TRBJ1-2; maybe TRBD1 (6 bases). With 6 bases removed from V and 9 bases from J, the gap between germline ends came to 17 bases. CDR3 length: 13 residues. Germline CDR1 and CDR2: SEHNR and FQNEAQ (reference sequence). CDR3 nucleotides: TGTGCCAGCAGTTCCGCTACAGGGAGACGCTACACCTTC. Translating gives CASSSATGRRYTF.

The chain employs TRBV28 and TRBJ2-5, with D hard to call. The CDR3 runs to 14 residues. V lost 7 bases and J 1 base, leaving 13 bases between the germline ends. Germline loops: CDR1 MDHEN, CDR2 SYDVKM. The CDR3 protein is CASTLGAAQETQYF. CDR3 coding DNA: TGTGCCAGCACCCTAGGAGCAGCCCAAGAGACCCAGTACTTC. The full variable domain, with the rest looked up from reference TRBV28 and TRBJ2-5, is DVKVTQSSRYLVKRTGEKVFLECVQDMDHENMFWYRQDPGLGLRLIYFSYDVKMKEKGDIPEGYSVSREKKERFSLILESASTNQTSMYLCASTLGAAQETQYFGPGTRLLVL.

The chain joins TRBV6-5 to TRBJ1-1; D uncertain. Trimming removed 6 bases from V and 8 bases from J, with 19 bases in between. The germline gives CDR1 MNHEY, CDR2 SVGAGI. This CDR3 region has 14 residues. The CDR3 protein is CASRSGGSDVEAFF. In DNA, the CDR3 is TGTGCCAGCAGGTCTGGAGGCTCAGACGTAGAAGCTTTCTTT.

The chain links TRBV7-9 to TRBJ1-4, with 7 bases that match TRBD1. The CDR3 loop spans 15 amino acids. Germline CDR1 and CDR2: SEHNR and FQNEAQ (reference sequence). V trimming: 2 bases; J trimming: 2 bases; junction bases outside the gene matches: 2. The chain's CDR3 is CASSLPQGTNEKLFF. The CDR3 nucleotides read TGTGCCAGCAGCTTACCACAGGGGACTAATGAAAAACTGTTTTTT.

The chain carries TRBV19 and TRBJ2-1, with 12 bases lining up with TRBD2. Germline trimming cut 5 bases from V and 8 bases from J; bases unmatched to any gene: 10. CDR1 and CDR2 from the germline V gene are LNHDA and SQIVND (reference sequence). CDR3 length equals 16 residues. The chain's CDR3 is CASSAKPSGREYEQFF. CDR3 in DNA: TGTGCCAGTAGTGCCAAGCCTAGCGGGAGGGAATATGAGCAGTTCTTC.

V gene TRBV28 combines with J gene TRBJ2-6; TRBD1 aligns across 7 bases. CDR1 is MDHEN, CDR2 SYDVKM, per germline. The CDR3 loop spans 17 amino acids. Losses at the gene ends were 6 bases for V and 0 bases for J; bases not matched to a gene: 8. In DNA, the CDR3 is TGTGCCAGCAGGTCCCGGGACAGCCGCTCTGGGGCCAACGTCCTGACTTTC. This codes for CASRSRDSRSGANVLTF.

The chain employs TRBV14 and TRBJ2-5; 10 nucleotides match TRBD2. Germline V gives CDR1 SGHDN, CDR2 FVKESK. The CDR3 runs to 15 residues. After removal of 3 bases from V and 4 bases from J, the junction contained 5 bases not matched to a gene. Here the CDR3 reads CASSQLAGDGETQYF. Written as DNA, the CDR3 is TGTGCCAGCAGCCAGCTAGCGGGAGACGGAGAGACCCAGTACTTC.

In this sample, this clone turned up a few times. This chain links TRBV6-5 with TRBJ2-7, with TRBD1 as a possible D gene (5 bases). V was shortened by 2 bases and J by 1 base, with 6 bases between the two germline ends. The CDR3 extends over 13 amino acids. Germline V gene lookup returns CDR1 MNHEY and CDR2 SVGAGI. The CDR3: CASSYRGSYEQYF. CDR3 in DNA: TGTGCCAGCAGTTACAGGGGATCCTACGAGCAGTACTTC.

In DNA, the CDR3 is TGTGCCAGCAGTGAGAGGACTGCAGGGGGAGATAGCAATCAGCCCCAGCATTTT. This sequence encodes CASSERTAGGDSNQPQHF. V is TRBV25-1 and J is TRBJ1-5; 7 bases map to TRBD1. The CDR3 has 18 amino acids. With V trimmed by 3 bases and J by 0 bases, 11 bases remained unmatched. Germline V gene lookup returns CDR1 MGHDK and CDR2 SYGVNS.

The chain links TRBV28 to TRBJ2-3; D perhaps matches TRBD2 (5 bases). CDR1 is MDHEN, CDR2 SYDVKM, per germline. The CDR3 loop spans 13 amino acids. With 7 bases removed from V and 6 bases from J, the gap between germline ends came to 14 bases. The CDR3 is CASMVSLEDTQYF. The CDR3 bases are TGTGCCAGCATGGTCTCACTAGAGGATACGCAGTATTTT.

The chain uses TRBV4-1 and TRBJ1-6; 9 positions match TRBD1. The CDR3 contains 17 residues. Trimming cost V 1 base and J 8 bases; bases outside gene matches: 9. Germline values: CDR1 MGHRA, CDR2 YSYEKL. Here the CDR3 DNA reads TGCGCCAGCAGCCAAGGGAGGGCCGGGACAGGGCATTCACCCCTCCACTTT. Protein sequence: CASSQGRAGTGHSPLHF.

The rearrangement joins TRBV6-5 to TRBJ2-7; TRBD2 matches 8 bases. CDR3 length: 16 amino acids. CDR1 is MNHEY and CDR2 is SVGAGI in the germline V gene. V lost 4 bases and J lost 5; bases outside the gene matches: 13. CDR3 nucleotides: TGTGCCAGCAGTTTGTTTGGCGGGAGGTCTCCCCACGAGCAGTACTTC. It encodes CASSLFGGRSPHEQYF.

The chain carries TRBV7-2 and TRBJ2-1; TRBD2 matches 7 bases. Per germline, CDR1 SGHTA and CDR2 FQGNSA. With V trimmed by 2 bases and J by 6 bases, 7 bases remained unmatched. The CDR3 length is 15 residues. CDR3 protein: CASSLRGSVVNEQFF. The CDR3 nucleotides are TGTGCCAGCAGCTTACGCGGGAGCGTGGTCAATGAGCAGTTCTTC.

V and J are TRBV27 and TRBJ2-3; 9 bases are a match to TRBD1. Looked up from germline, CDR1 is MNHEY and CDR2 is SMNVEV (reference sequence). This CDR3 is 15 amino acids long. The J segment lost 3 bases and the V segment lost 1 base, leaving 2 bases of the junction unmatched. The CDR3 spells CASSLYRGLTDTQYF. The CDR3 DNA is TGTGCCAGCAGTTTATACAGGGGGCTGACAGATACGCAGTATTTT.

The rearrangement joins TRBV4-3 to TRBJ2-6, with D unresolved. V lost 3 bases and J lost 4, with 4 bases in between. CDR3 length: 13 residues. Germline values: CDR1 LGHNA, CDR2 YSLEER. The CDR3 loop reads CASSHRGANVLTF. The CDR3 bases are TGCGCCAGCAGCCACAGGGGGGCCAACGTCCTGACTTTC.

V gene TRBV29-1 combines with J gene TRBJ1-4; the D is unclear. Trimming took 6 bases from V and 5 from J, leaving 7 bases between them. From germline, CDR1 is SQVTM and CDR2 ANQGSEA. The CDR3 length is 11 residues. The CDR3 region has the DNA TGCAGCGTGAGGGAAAATGAAAAACTGTTTTTT. Protein product: CSVRENEKLFF.

This clone was counted only a few times. The rearrangement uses TRBV28 and TRBJ1-5, with D maybe TRBD1 (6 bases). The ends were cut back, 11 bases at V and 0 bases at J, with 11 bases in the middle. This CDR3 spans 13 amino acids. The germline V gene encodes CDR1 MDHEN and CDR2 SYDVKM. The CDR3: CAAGAYSNQPQHF. DNA for the CDR3: TGTGCCGCAGGGGCTTATAGCAATCAGCCCCAGCATTTT.

This clone was counted between two and nine times. V gene TRBV9 combines with J gene TRBJ2-2, with 14 positions matching TRBD2. CDR1 is SGDLS and CDR2 is YYNGEE in the germline V gene. The CDR3 is made up of 17 amino acids. V shed 3 bases, J shed 6 bases, and the junction held 7 bases outside the gene matches. In nucleotides, the CDR3 is TGTGCCAGCAGCGAAGGGACTAGCGGGAGAGAGGCCGGGGAGCTGTTTTTT. Its translation is CASSEGTSGREAGELFF.